The sequence of this TCR beta chain was determined in a study of blood T cell repertoires in COVID-19. At the level of the study: Whether acute or convalescent, the COVID-19 samples came from the United States, Italy and Spain. In each case, the material was cDNA or gDNA derived from T cells, B-cell-depleted T cells, or PBMCs.

Methods used by the authors: Amplified reference gene primers provided the basis for estimating nucleated cell counts. Clones were sequenced by immunoSEQ multiplex PCR, and TCRdb holds only the in-frame ones, with some missing. V and J calls and clone size are those listed in that table; D and trimming were worked out from the DNA. The sample records over 65,000 clones, around 81% being singletons. Germline assignment: CDR1 SGHRS and CDR2 YFSETQ. V dropped 0 bases and J dropped 3 bases, with 6 bases sitting between them. The CDR3 totals 14 residues. The J gene is TRBJ2-2, the V gene TRBV5-1; a possible D gene is TRBD1 (5 bases). This TCR was sampled from a man older than 75 with active or convalescent COVID-19. The sequenced sample consisted of peripheral blood. The CDR3 spells CASSLEGYTGELFF. The CDR3 nucleotides read TGCGCCAGCAGCTTGGAGGGGTACACCGGGGAGCTGTTTTTT.